These T cell receptor beta chains were read from a single sample in a study of blood T cells in healthy people across ages. One entry per CDR3 protein results from TCRdb running MiXCR on the 5' RACE reads. The sample contains fewer than 800,000 distinct CDR3 sequences, about 30% of which appear only once. Sequencing was carried out using blood. These receptors were taken from a woman aged 80 or over in good health. CDR3s include the opening cysteine and the closing phenylalanine or tryptophan. The order of the fields is D gene, V gene, CDR3 length, clone size, J gene, CDR3 protein, CDR3 DNA. The D gene is left open where the match is weak. A row's size may be missing; if present it is once, few, many or a size class.

-	TRBV20-1	12	many	TRBJ2-3	CSATLSTDTQYF	TGCAGTGCTACTCTTAGCACAGATACGCAGTATTTT
-	TRBV3-1	14	few	TRBJ2-1	CASSRGAGGNEQFF	TGTGCCAGCAGCCGGGGCGCTGGAGGGAATGAGCAGTTCTTC
-	TRBV5-1	15	many	TRBJ2-4	CASSLAGQGKNIQYF	TGCGCCAGCAGCTTGGCCGGTCAGGGAAAAAACATTCAGTACTTC
-	TRBV27	14	-	TRBJ1-2	CASSLLAPGAGYTF	TGTGCCAGCAGTCTCCTAGCGCCTGGCGCTGGCTACACCTTC
TRBD2	TRBV12-3/TRBV12-4	19	few	TRBJ2-7	CASRSTLPSGRVSSYEQYF	TGTGCCAGCAGGTCTACCCTCCCTAGCGGGAGGGTAAGTTCCTACGAGCAGTACTTC
TRBD1	TRBV7-2	15	once	TRBJ2-1	CASSPPDRYYNEQFF	TGTGCCAGCAGCCCCCCGGACAGGTACTACAATGAGCAGTTCTTC
TRBD2	TRBV2	13	-	TRBJ2-7	CASRRDGGDEQYF	TGTGCCAGCAGGCGGGACGGGGGGGACGAGCAGTACTTC
-	TRBV29-1	12	few	TRBJ2-1	CSESGSDNEQFF	TGCAGCGAATCCGGGAGTGACAATGAGCAGTTCTTC
-	TRBV3-1	16	few	TRBJ2-1	CANSQVRGALYNEQFF	TGTGCCAACAGCCAAGTACGGGGGGCCCTCTACAATGAGCAGTTCTTC
-	TRBV6-5	12	many	TRBJ2-1	CASAGLYNEQFF	TGTGCCAGCGCAGGGCTATACAATGAGCAGTTCTTC
TRBD1	TRBV19	16	-	TRBJ2-2	CASSNRDRGSTGELFF	TGTGCCAGTAGTAACCGGGACAGGGGATCTACCGGGGAGCTGTTTTTT
-	TRBV20-1	15	few	TRBJ1-6	CSARYGSSYNSPLHF	TGCAGTGCTAGGTATGGGAGCTCCTATAATTCACCCCTCCACTTT
-	TRBV20-1	14	few	TRBJ2-3	CSARDLGGTDTQYF	TGCAGTGCTAGAGATCTTGGGGGCACAGATACGCAGTATTTT
TRBD1	TRBV7-6	14	-	TRBJ2-7	CASSKGTGRGEQYF	TGTGCCAGCAGCAAAGGGACAGGGCGAGGCGAGCAGTACTTC
-	TRBV6-5	12	many	TRBJ1-1	CASSYSGSEAFF	TGTGCCAGCAGTTACTCAGGTTCTGAAGCTTTCTTT
-	TRBV15	16	-	TRBJ2-5	CATSRGGADLPETQYF	TGTGCCACCAGCAGGGGGGGGGCAGATCTCCCAGAGACCCAGTACTTC
TRBD1	TRBV6-1	15	many	TRBJ2-7	CASSPRGTGANEQYF	TGTGCCAGCAGTCCCCGGGGGACAGGGGCAAACGAGCAGTACTTC